These 29 T cell receptor beta chains originate from one sample sequenced in a study of immune heterogeneity within non-small cell lung tumors. Genomic DNA from bulk tumor acted as the template, and 600 ng was loaded per sample. Several biopsies per primary tumor were taken during surgery, spaced as far apart as possible. Curative surgical treatment was performed in patients who had newly diagnosed, untreated non-small cell lung cancer. Multiplex PCR employing 32 V and 13 J primers generated amplicons of the TCR beta CDR3. TCRdb ran MiXCR on the multiplex PCR reads and lists one entry per CDR3 protein. The table shows about 12,000 distinct CDR3 sequences, with around a fifth occurring only once. Material: lung tumor tissue. Receptor source: a man in his 60s with non-small cell lung cancer.

This clonotype is labeled medium-sized (0.01 to 0.1%). The chain uses TRBV7-3 and TRBJ2-7; 10 nucleotides agree with TRBD1. CDR1 is SGHTA, CDR2 FQGTGA, per germline. This CDR3 comprises 16 residues. Unmatched junction bases numbered 10, after V lost 1 base and J lost 7 bases. The CDR3 sequence: CASSLIGTGAREEQYF. CDR3 DNA: TGTGCCAGCAGCTTAATTGGGACAGGGGCCCGAGAGGAGCAGTACTTC. The complete variable domain, with remaining parts taken from reference TRBV7-3 and TRBJ2-7, reads GAGVSQTPSNKVTEKGKYVELRCDPISGHTALYWYRQSLGQGPEFLIYFQGTGAADDSGLPNDRFFAVRPEGSVSTLKIQRTERGDSAVYLCASSLIGTGAREEQYFGPGTRLTVT.

V is TRBV2 and J is TRBJ1-4; D gene unclear. This CDR3 comprises 17 residues. Trimming took 3 bases from V and 0 from J, leaving 14 bases between them. Germline loops: CDR1 SNHLY, CDR2 FYNNEI. CDR3 residues: CASSDEVTAPTNEKLFF. The CDR3 nucleotides read TGTGCCAGCAGTGATGAGGTAACGGCACCAACTAATGAAAAACTGTTTTTT.

The sample holds many counts of this clonotype. The gene calls are TRBV6-2 or TRBV6-3 and TRBJ1-1; the D gene is possibly TRBD1 (5 bases). The CDR3 consists of 12 residues. The germline V gene has CDR1 MNHEY and CDR2 SVGEGT. V was shortened by 4 bases and J by 10 bases, with 13 bases between the two germline ends. The CDR3 DNA sequence: TGTGCCAGCAGTTGGGGGACGGCCCGAGCTTTCTTT. Translating it yields CASSWGTARAFF.

Judged by abundance, this clonotype is medium-sized (0.01 to 0.1%). The chain employs TRBV7-8 and TRBJ2-3, with TRBD2 matching over 8 bases. There are 16 residues in the CDR3. Germline V gene sequence: CDR1 SGHVS, CDR2 FQNEAQ. The V gene end was trimmed by 8 bases and the J gene end by 1 base; junction bases not matched to a gene: 11. CDR3 DNA sequence: TGTGCCAGCCGAGAAAGGTCCGGGAGGGGCACAGATACGCAGTATTTT. As protein: CASRERSGRGTDTQYF.

This clonotype occurred many times. The chain links TRBV2 to TRBJ1-1, with D tentatively TRBD1 (5 bases). The CDR3 runs to 14 residues. Trimming pared 6 bases from V and 0 bases from J, leaving 11 bases between. Germline V gene sequence: CDR1 SNHLY, CDR2 FYNNEI. The CDR3 is CASRADRMNTEAFF. CDR3 nucleotide sequence: TGTGCCAGCAGGGCAGACAGAATGAACACTGAAGCTTTCTTT.

This clonotype was counted once. The chain joins TRBV2 to TRBJ2-7, with D possibly being TRBD2 (5 bases). The germline gives CDR1 SNHLY, CDR2 FYNNEI. With 7 bases removed from V and 2 bases from J, the gap between germline ends came to 18 bases. CDR3 length: 15 amino acids. The CDR3 reads CASTERASRTYEQYF. The CDR3, as DNA: TGTGCCAGCACCGAGAGGGCTAGCCGGACCTACGAGCAGTACTTC.

This clonotype rates as medium-sized (0.01 to 0.1%). This chain connects TRBV12-3 or TRBV12-4 to TRBJ1-1; D possibly corresponds to TRBD1 (5 bases). The CDR3 is 14 amino acids. V was trimmed by 3 bases and J by 8 bases, leaving 16 bases between them. The CDR3 region has the DNA TGTGCCAGCAGTTTGACCGGGACTTGGAACGAAGCTTTCTTT. This gives the protein CASSLTGTWNEAFF.

To note about this clonotype: At one end, the junction sequence differs from germline, possibly due to a read error. CDR3 residues: CATSERTSSHNEQFF. The CDR3 DNA sequence: TGTGCCACCAGTGAACGAACTAGCTCCCACAATGAGCAGTTCTTC. The rearrangement joins TRBV24-1 to TRBJ2-1; D perhaps matches TRBD2 (6 bases). The CDR3 sequence is 15 residues long. The V gene's germline CDR1 is KGHDR and CDR2 SFDVKD.

The sample holds a few counts of this clonotype. The chain employs TRBV10-3 and TRBJ2-1; D is uncertain. Germline assignment: CDR1 ENHRY and CDR2 SYGVKD. The CDR3 covers 11 residues. V shed 8 bases and J shed 8 bases, with 10 bases lying between them. The CDR3 reads CAIGRRDEQFF. The CDR3 region has the DNA TGTGCCATCGGTAGGCGAGATGAGCAGTTCTTC.

By share, this clonotype ranks as medium-sized. V and J are TRBV6-1 and TRBJ2-7; 8 nucleotides match TRBD1. The CDR3 sequence is 14 residues long. Trimming cost V 3 bases and J 6 bases; bases outside gene matches: 7. The V gene's germline CDR1 is MNHNS and CDR2 SASEGT. The CDR3 sequence is CASSDRQGTREQYF. The CDR3 DNA reads as TGTGCCAGCAGTGACCGACAGGGGACCCGCGAGCAGTACTTC.

By share of the sample, this clonotype is medium-sized. The CDR3 reads CAWSASGLALYEQYF. CDR3 nucleotide sequence: TGTGCCTGGAGCGCATCGGGACTAGCGCTCTACGAGCAGTACTTC. The rearrangement links TRBV30 to TRBJ2-7, with 10 positions matching TRBD2. The V and J ends lost 3 bases and 3 bases, in that order; junction bases with no gene match: 8. Germline CDR1 and CDR2: GTSNPN and SVGIG (reference sequence). CDR3 length: 15 amino acids.

The rearrangement joins TRBV5-1 to TRBJ2-7; 8 nucleotides align to TRBD1. V was clipped by 2 bases and J by 4 bases; unmatched bases: 5. The germline V gene encodes CDR1 SGHRS and CDR2 YFSETQ. The length of the CDR3 is 14 residues. The CDR3 reads CASSFAGGGYEQYF. DNA for the CDR3: TGCGCCAGCAGCTTCGCAGGGGGCGGTTACGAGCAGTACTTC.

Comment on this clonotype: A read error may explain this, as a much larger clone is one base away. The gene calls are TRBV28 and TRBJ1-2; TRBD1 might be the D (6 bases). V was clipped by 5 bases and J by 0 bases, with 7 bases between them. The CDR3 contains 13 residues. Germline-derived CDR1 and CDR2 are MDHEN and SYDVKM. The CDR3 coding sequence is TGTGCCAGCAGTCGGGACACTAACTATGGCTACACCTTC. It is translated as CASSRDTNYGYTF.

This clonotype was detected a few times. The chain recombines TRBV6-1 with TRBJ2-3, with D uncertain. Trimming cost V 7 bases and J 6 bases, with 11 bases left between them. The germline V gene has CDR1 MNHNS and CDR2 SASEGT. The length of the CDR3 is 12 residues. CDR3 loop: CASTRLRDTQYF. The CDR3 nucleotides read TGTGCCAGCACCCGACTGAGGGATACGCAGTATTTT.

This clonotype was picked up many times. This chain connects TRBV6-1 to TRBJ2-5, with 7 bases identical to TRBD2. V lost 4 bases and J lost 0; bases outside the gene matches: 2. This CDR3 region has 14 residues. The germline V gene encodes CDR1 MNHNS and CDR2 SASEGT. The CDR3 region has the DNA TGTGCCAGCAGTGTCCTAGCGGACCAAGAGACCCAGTACTTC. It is translated as CASSVLADQETQYF.

This clonotype qualifies as medium-sized. V and J are TRBV10-1 and TRBJ2-3; 7 positions match TRBD2. Germline assignment: CDR1 WNHNN and CDR2 SYGVQD (reference sequence). V lost 5 bases to trimming and J lost 4 bases; unmatched junction nucleotides: 0. This CDR3 comprises 12 residues. The CDR3 protein is CASSSGADTQYF. CDR3 sequence (DNA): TGCGCCAGCAGTAGCGGGGCAGATACGCAGTATTTT.

By proportion, this clonotype is medium-sized. The chain carries TRBV30 and TRBJ2-7; D call uncertain. CDR3 length: 12 amino acids. Germline V lookup: CDR1 GTSNPN, CDR2 SVGIG (reference sequence). Trimming stripped 5 bases from V and 3 bases from J, with 11 bases between. In nucleotides, the CDR3 is TGTGCCTGGGGGCCGCAGGACTACGAGCAGTACTTC. Its protein product is CAWGPQDYEQYF.

The chain uses TRBV7-2 and TRBJ1-5, with a weak D call TRBD1 (5 bases). Trimming cost V 1 base and J 6 bases, with 7 bases left between them. Per germline, CDR1 SGHTA and CDR2 FQGNSA. CDR3 size: 13 residues. The CDR3 is CASSLGRGQPQHF. The CDR3 nucleotides read TGTGCCAGCAGCTTAGGGAGGGGTCAGCCCCAGCATTTT.

Judged by abundance, this clonotype is medium-sized. This chain uses TRBV28 with TRBJ2-7; no firm D call. The CDR3 runs to 15 residues. V was cut by 1 base and J by 0 bases, with 10 bases left in between. Germline CDR1 is MDHEN and CDR2 is SYDVKM. The DNA of the CDR3 is TGTGCCAGCAGTTTATTCGGTGCGATCTCCTACGAGCAGTACTTC. Protein product: CASSLFGAISYEQYF.

As to this clonotype: Being one base from a much bigger clone, this may be a read error. The V and J genes are TRBV5-1 and TRBJ2-3; TRBD2 aligns across 10 bases. With V trimmed by 1 base and J by 3 bases, 17 bases remained unmatched. Germline CDR1 and CDR2: SGHRS and YFSETQ. The CDR3 consists of 20 residues. The CDR3 DNA is TGCGCCAGCAGCTTGTTCGTGGGGCGAAGCGGGACTAGCGCAACAGATACGCAGTATTTT. Encoded protein: CASSLFVGRSGTSATDTQYF.

V gene TRBV19 combines with J gene TRBJ2-2; D unresolved. V was cut by 5 bases and J by 0 bases, with 10 bases left in between. CDR1 is LNHDA and CDR2 is SQIVND in the germline V gene (reference sequence). This CDR3 has 15 residues. The CDR3 nucleotides are TGTGCCAGTAGTCAAGGGTCCACGAACACCGGGGAGCTGTTTTTT. Its protein is CASSQGSTNTGELFF.

Ten or more counts support this clonotype. V is TRBV4-1 and J is TRBJ1-4; D is unclear. V was clipped by 6 bases and J by 7 bases, with 21 bases between them. Germline V gives CDR1 MGHRA, CDR2 YSYEKL. This CDR3 spans 16 amino acids. DNA for the CDR3: TGCGCCAGCAGTTTAACTCCCCCGGGTTTAGGTGAAAAACTGTTTTTT. Its translation: CASSLTPPGLGEKLFF.

As regards this clonotype: The germline gene is not matched at one end of the junction; a read error may be the cause. The chain uses TRBV9 and TRBJ2-7, with a tentative D call TRBD2 (6 bases). This CDR3 is built from 15 residues. Germline lookup yields CDR1 SGDLS and CDR2 YYNGEE. CDR3 sequence (DNA): TGTGCCATCAGCGTGGGGGGACTTGGGCGAATCGAGCAGTACTTC. It codes for CAISVGGLGRIEQYF.

Only a few counts were recorded for this clonotype. The rearrangement uses TRBV19 and TRBJ1-6, with 11 positions matching TRBD1. CDR1 is LNHDA and CDR2 is SQIVND in the germline V gene (reference sequence). The CDR3 loop spans 16 amino acids. The junction had 10 bases not matched to a gene; V was cut back by 6 bases and J by 9 bases. CDR3 sequence (DNA): TGTGCCAGTAGCGACACCGGGACAGGGGGAACTTCACCCCTCCACTTT. Residues: CASSDTGTGGTSPLHF.

By its share, this clonotype is medium-sized (0.01 to 0.1%). The rearrangement joins TRBV6-5 to TRBJ2-2; 14 bases map to TRBD2. V shed 2 bases, J shed 0 bases, and the junction held 5 bases outside the gene matches. This CDR3 comprises 19 residues. Germline CDR1 reads MNHEY; CDR2 reads SVGAGI. CDR3 nucleotide sequence: TGTGCCAGCAGTTACGACGGGACTAGCGGGAGTTCGAACACCGGGGAGCTGTTTTTT. Translated, it gives CASSYDGTSGSSNTGELFF.

The genes are TRBV20-1 and TRBJ2-3, with TRBD2 as a possible D gene (5 bases). Trimming cost V 3 bases and J 2 bases, with 9 bases left between them. CDR3 length equals 13 residues. The germline V gene encodes CDR1 DFQATT and CDR2 SNEGSKA (reference sequence). The CDR3 bases are TGCAGTGCTAGCGGGGTGAACACAGATACGCAGTATTTT. It translates to CSASGVNTDTQYF.

Within the sample, this clonotype is medium-sized. The chain is built from TRBV19 and TRBJ1-1, with D possibly matching TRBD1 (6 bases). V lost 3 bases and J 5 bases, leaving 13 bases between the germline ends. The CDR3 extends over 14 amino acids. Germline values: CDR1 LNHDA, CDR2 SQIVND (reference sequence). CDR3 sequence: CASSIFGGRTEAFF. CDR3 DNA: TGTGCCAGTAGTATTTTTGGGGGCCGAACTGAAGCTTTCTTT.

The table lists this clonotype with a few counts. The rearrangement links TRBV6-4 to TRBJ2-6, with D unresolved. CDR3 length equals 15 residues. Trimming shortened V by 2 bases and J by 2 bases, and 7 bases separated the two germline ends. Germline CDR1 reads MRHNA; CDR2 reads SNTAGT. The CDR3 DNA sequence: TGTGCCAGCAGTGACAGTGCAGCTGGGGCCAACGTCCTGACTTTC. It is translated as CASSDSAAGANVLTF.

This clonotype was recorded many times. This sequence joins TRBV30 and TRBJ2-7; tentatively, D is TRBD2 (6 bases). Germline CDR1 reads GTSNPN; CDR2 reads SVGIG (reference sequence). Deletions cut 2 bases from V and 2 bases from J, with 13 bases between. The CDR3 is 14 residues long. CDR3 coding DNA: TGTGCCTGGAGTTCCATAGCGGTAACCTACGAGCAGTACTTC. It specifies CAWSSIAVTYEQYF.